The 16 T cell receptor beta chains in this list originate from one sample, sequenced in a study of blood T cell repertoires in COVID-19. The data were produced by immunoSEQ multiplex PCR, yet TCRdb's version contains in-frame clones alone and is incomplete. The profile shows about 23,000 clones, under 85% of them singletons. Sample: peripheral blood. Every receptor here comes from a man aged 50 or older with COVID-19, enrolled during active disease.

This clone has a single count. The CDR3 is CASSGSQVNEKLFF. The CDR3 bases are TGTGCCAGCAGTGGATCGCAGGTTAATGAAAAACTGTTTTTT. This chain joins TRBV2 and TRBJ1-4, with D unresolved. CDR1 is SNHLY, CDR2 FYNNEI, per germline. V lost 4 bases to trimming and J lost 4 bases, with 10 bases between them. This CDR3 has 14 amino acids.

This chain uses TRBV11-1 with TRBJ2-1; a possible D gene is TRBD1 (6 bases). This CDR3 region has 14 residues. CDR1 is SGHAT and CDR2 is FQDESV in the germline V gene (reference sequence). V gave up 1 base and J gave up 9 bases, with 13 bases separating them. The CDR3 here is CASSLGSGGGEQFF. In nucleotides, the CDR3 is TGTGCCAGCAGCTTAGGATCTGGGGGCGGTGAGCAGTTCTTC. The full variable domain, rest sourced from reference TRBV11-1 and TRBJ2-1, is EAEVAQSPRYKITEKSQAVAFWCDPISGHATLYWYRQILGQGPELLVQFQDESVVDDSQLPKDRFSAERLKGVDSTLKIQPAELGDSAMYLCASSLGSGGGEQFFGPGTRLTVL.

CDR3 DNA sequence: TGTGCCACCAGCAGAGAATTGACCCCATTTAGTTGGGCAGGGAGGTACGAGCAGTACTTC. It encodes CATSRELTPFSWAGRYEQYF. This chain joins TRBV15 and TRBJ2-7; D possibly corresponds to TRBD2 (6 bases). V lost 0 bases to trimming and J lost 4 bases, with 28 bases between them. Germline V gene sequence: CDR1 LNHNV, CDR2 YYDKDF (reference sequence). The CDR3 loop spans 20 amino acids.

By proportion, this clone is medium-sized. The chain carries TRBV28 and TRBJ1-4; TRBD1 agrees at 8 bases. The trim removed 7 bases at V and 4 bases at J, leaving 5 bases unmatched. CDR3 length equals 14 residues. The germline CDR1 and CDR2 sequences are MDHEN and SYDVKM. This CDR3 reads CASMRTGLNEKLFF. The DNA of the CDR3 is TGTGCCAGCATGAGGACAGGGCTTAATGAAAAACTGTTTTTT.

The chain recombines TRBV4-2 with TRBJ1-3; D is uncertain. Germline CDR1 LGHNA, CDR2 YNFKEQ. The CDR3 extends over 15 amino acids. V was trimmed by 0 bases and J by 4 bases, leaving 10 bases between them. CDR3 DNA sequence: TGTGCCAGCAGCCAAGATTCCGCTGGCGGAAACACCATATATTTT. As protein: CASSQDSAGGNTIYF.

CDR3 loop: CASSQASRRETQYF. The CDR3 DNA reads TGTGCCAGTAGTCAGGCCAGTAGACGAGAGACCCAGTACTTC. V usage is TRBV19 and J usage is TRBJ2-5; D unresolved. V dropped 5 bases and J dropped 4 bases, with 14 bases sitting between them. Germline CDR1 reads LNHDA; CDR2 reads SQIVND (reference sequence). The CDR3 has 14 residues.

This clone was seen just once. The rearrangement links TRBV6-5 to TRBJ2-7; unclear D gene. The CDR3 is made up of 13 amino acids. Per germline, CDR1 MNHEY and CDR2 SVGAGI. Trimming took off 3 bases at V and 4 bases at J, with 10 bases between the two ends. The CDR3 nucleotides read TGTGCCAGCAGTTATCACACGTCGTACGAGCAGTACTTC. Protein: CASSYHTSYEQYF.

The J gene is TRBJ2-7, the V gene TRBV12-3 or TRBV12-4; D gene uncertain. V was trimmed by 6 bases and J by 2 bases, leaving 5 bases between them. The CDR3 has 11 residues. CDR3 sequence reads: CASSPAYEQYF. CDR3 coding DNA: TGTGCCAGCAGCCCGGCCTACGAGCAGTACTTC.

The chain uses TRBV6-6 and TRBJ1-4; 7 nucleotides line up with TRBD1. The J segment lost 7 bases and the V segment lost 3 bases, leaving 2 bases of the junction unmatched. From germline, CDR1 is MNHNY and CDR2 SVGAGI (reference sequence). CDR3 length equals 13 residues. This CDR3 is CASSYQGGEKLFF. The CDR3, as DNA: TGTGCCAGCAGTTATCAGGGGGGTGAAAAACTGTTTTTT.

The chain employs TRBV5-4 and TRBJ2-1; TRBD2 agrees at 11 bases. The V gene's germline CDR1 is SGHNT and CDR2 YYREEE (reference sequence). The trim removed 1 base at V and 6 bases at J, leaving 3 bases unmatched. The CDR3 runs 15 residues. The CDR3 bases are TGTGCCAGCAGCTTGTACCTAGCGGGGGGCAATGAGCAGTTCTTC. This encodes CASSLYLAGGNEQFF.

The chain has TRBV2 and TRBJ1-1; D might be TRBD1 (6 bases). Germline V gene sequence: CDR1 SNHLY, CDR2 FYNNEI. CDR3 size: 14 residues. V was clipped by 7 bases and J by 3 bases, with 15 bases between them. DNA for the CDR3: TGTGCCAGCATCGACAGGTTGGGGGACACTGAAGCTTTCTTT. Residues: CASIDRLGDTEAFF.

This rearrangement joins TRBV24-1 to TRBJ2-1; maybe TRBD1 (6 bases). The CDR3 has 14 amino acids. The V end was cut by 2 bases, the J end by 5 bases, with 9 bases between. The germline V gene has CDR1 KGHDR and CDR2 SFDVKD. CDR3 DNA: TGTGCCACCAGTGATTCTGGGGGCCACAATGAGCAGTTCTTC. This sequence encodes CATSDSGGHNEQFF.

This chain joins TRBV7-2 and TRBJ2-3, with TRBD1 as a possible D gene (6 bases). V lost 5 bases to trimming and J lost 6 bases, with 18 bases between them. CDR3 length equals 15 residues. Germline lookup yields CDR1 SGHTA and CDR2 FQGNSA. CDR3 in DNA: TGTGCCAGCAGCCTTGCGACCCTAGGGGGTGATACGCAGTATTTT. It yields the protein CASSLATLGGDTQYF.

The chain employs TRBV7-6 and TRBJ2-7, with a weak D call TRBD2 (5 bases). The length of the CDR3 is 13 residues. The V and J ends lost 5 bases and 9 bases respectively, with 17 bases between them. Germline CDR1 and CDR2: SGHVS and FNYEAQ. This CDR3 is CASSATYGERQYF. The CDR3 DNA follows: TGTGCCAGCAGCGCTACGTACGGGGAGAGGCAGTACTTC. The whole variable domain, remainder taken from reference TRBV7-6 and TRBJ2-7, is GAGVSQSPRYKVTKRGQDVALRCDPISGHVSLYWYRQALGQGPEFLTYFNYEAQQDKSGLPNDRFSAERPEGSISTLTIQRTEQRDSAMYRCASSATYGERQYFGPGTRLTVT.

Regarding this clone: A junction boundary mismatches the germline segment, possibly from a read error. The V call is TRBV9, the J call TRBJ1-1; D may be TRBD1 (6 bases). The CDR3 is 12 amino acids. The germline gives CDR1 SGDLS, CDR2 YYNGEE. In DNA, the CDR3 is TGTGCCAGCAGCCCCCGGGACACAGAAGCTTTCTTT. It translates to CASSPRDTEAFF.

This chain uses TRBV2 with TRBJ2-1; TRBD2 matches 12 bases. This CDR3 has 16 residues. Germline V gene lookup returns CDR1 SNHLY and CDR2 FYNNEI. V gave up 6 bases and J gave up 8 bases; unmatched junction bases: 11. The CDR3 DNA is TGTGCCAGCAGACTTACGACTAGCGGGAGTCCAGATGAGCAGTTCTTC. Translated, it gives CASRLTTSGSPDEQFF. Full variable domain (rest looked up from reference TRBV2 and TRBJ2-1): EPEVTQTPSHQVTQMGQEVILRCVPISNHLYFYWYRQILGQKVEFLVSFYNNEISEKSEIFDDQFSVERPDGSNFTLKIRSTKLEDSAMYFCASRLTTSGSPDEQFFGPGTRLTVL.